This TCR beta chain was observed in a study of response to subunit inactivated influenza vaccine. Findings and limits, study-wide: Few new T cells, the authors suggested, are recruited by each seasonal influenza vaccination.

The germline CDR1 and CDR2 sequences are KGHDR and SFDVKD. The length of the CDR3 is 15 residues. With V trimmed by 4 bases and J by 3 bases, 4 bases remained unmatched. This clonotype showed up just a few times. Its antigen is unknown. TCRdb reanalysed the RT-PCR reads using MiXCR and keeps one entry per CDR3 protein. The sample has 150,000 to 200,000 distinct CDR3 sequences, approximately 11% seen once; the top ten hold under 15%. The sequence was collected from a man in his fifties or sixties who received an inactivated influenza vaccine. J is TRBJ2-2 and V is TRBV24-1; 7 positions match TRBD1. The source was non-naive T cells sorted from PBMCs, collected more than 35 days after vaccination. CDR3 coding DNA: TGTGCCACCAGTGAAGGGGGCATGGACACCGGGGAGCTGTTTTTT. Translating it yields CATSEGGMDTGELFF.